What follows is one T cell receptor beta chain and its context. Antigen unknown. Data came from immunoSEQ multiplex PCR; TCRdb stores just in-frame clones and leaves some out. Of more than 150,000 clones listed, 72% are singletons. This sample was included in a study of cytotoxic CD8 clonotypes in ibrutinib-treated CLL. About the study: Sample averages reached 250,000 to 300,000 productive templates and tens of thousands of productive rearrangements. Study observations and caveats: Higher circulating CD8+ T-cell counts strongly accompanied higher baseline clonality, above age-matched healthy donors. Public clonotypes occurred uncommonly; on treatment, they contracted or remained stable.

The germline gives CDR1 SGHNT, CDR2 YENEEA. This CDR3 comprises 15 residues. Losses at the gene ends were 1 base for V and 1 base for J; bases not matched to a gene: 3. The TCR beta libraries used about 2.2 micrograms of genomic DNA that came from cryopreserved PBMCs. The gene calls are TRBV11-3 and TRBJ2-5; 7 bases fit TRBD2. The material was PBMCs, obtained after 24 months of ibrutinib treatment. This sequence originates from a human donor with chronic lymphocytic leukemia. The CDR3 is CASSLGAGPQETQYF. The CDR3 DNA reads as TGTGCCAGCAGCTTAGGAGCGGGACCCCAAGAGACCCAGTACTTC.